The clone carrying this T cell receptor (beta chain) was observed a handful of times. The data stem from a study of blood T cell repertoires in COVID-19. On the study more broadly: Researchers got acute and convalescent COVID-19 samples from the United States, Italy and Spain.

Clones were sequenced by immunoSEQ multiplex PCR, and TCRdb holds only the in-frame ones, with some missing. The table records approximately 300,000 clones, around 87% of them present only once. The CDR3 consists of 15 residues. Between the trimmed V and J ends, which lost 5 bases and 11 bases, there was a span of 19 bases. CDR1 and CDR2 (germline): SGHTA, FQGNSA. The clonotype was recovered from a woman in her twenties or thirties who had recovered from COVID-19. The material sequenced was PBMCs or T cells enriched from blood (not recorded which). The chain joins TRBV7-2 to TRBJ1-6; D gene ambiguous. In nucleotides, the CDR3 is TGTGCCAGCAGCCCCCCAGGTAGTTTACACACACCCCTCCACTTT. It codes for CASSPPGSLHTPLHF. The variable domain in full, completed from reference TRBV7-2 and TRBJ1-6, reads GAGVSQSPSNKVTEKGKDVELRCDPISGHTALYWYRQSLGQGLEFLIYFQGNSAPDKSGLPSDRFSAERTGGSVSTLTIQRTQQEDSAVYLCASSPPGSLHTPLHFGNGTRLTVT.